This T cell receptor (beta chain) was retrieved from a study of cytomegalovirus exposure and HLA in healthy donors. Study as a whole: The study placed around 80% of its approximately 360 genotyped donors in the Caucasian-associated ancestry cluster. Whole-study findings and limits: Across donors, presence/absence analyses took sequencing depth to be roughly uniform.

The V and J ends lost 0 bases and 3 bases, in that order; junction bases with no gene match: 2. CDR3 length equals 14 residues. CDR1 and CDR2 (germline): SGDLS, YYNGEE. Both 60 Vbeta primers and 13 Jbeta primers went into the PCR. Sequenced by immunoSEQ multiplex PCR; TCRdb stores in-frame clones only, minus some. This table holds around 130,000 clones, roughly four fifths found once. In the case of this clone: Its cognate antigen is unknown. This specimen includes other DNA sequences encoding the same CDR3.

Sequencing was carried out using PBMCs. The receptor comes from a man aged 25-45 years in good health and CMV-seronegative. The rearrangement links TRBV9 to TRBJ2-7; 8 nucleotides align to TRBD2. The CDR3 reads CASSVGSGVYEQYF. CDR3 bases: TGTGCCAGCAGCGTAGGTAGCGGGGTCTACGAGCAGTACTTC.